This T cell receptor beta chain is from a study of spatial heterogeneity in lung cancer. Across the whole study: Each time, sequencing found more beta-chain sequences than alpha-chain sequences. In the raw reads, each unique TCR and UMI combination was present more than ten times on average. Overall study results and limits: Among blood samples, ubiquitous expanded tumor TCRs appeared more at resection than at follow-up.

The time point was: sample taken at primary tumor resection. Material for sequencing was whole RNA from tumor, nontumor lung or frozen PBMC, left unsorted. A total of fewer than 80 untreated early-stage non-small cell lung cancer patients served as donors. TCRdb itself ran the 5' RACE reads through MiXCR, one entry per CDR3 protein. The data contain more than 85,000 distinct CDR3 sequences, over 8.5% of them singletons. This clonotype was seen once. Its antigen is undetermined. A much larger clone lies a single base off, so this may be a read error. Germline V gene data show CDR1 as SQVTM and CDR2 as ANQGSEA. The CDR3 length is 14 residues.

The source is a male donor with early-stage non-small cell lung cancer. Sample: PBMCs, taken at surgery. V usage is TRBV29-1 and J usage is TRBJ2-1, with 7 bases that match TRBD1. CDR3 nucleotides: TGCAGCGCTGACAGGGTGAGCTCCTACAATGAGCAGTGCTTC. This encodes CSADRVSSYNEQCF.